Reported below is one T cell receptor beta chain. From germline, CDR1 is DFQATT and CDR2 SNEGSKA (reference sequence). V lost 0 bases and J 1 base, leaving 9 bases between the germline ends. There are 14 residues in the CDR3. This sample was included in a study of T cells after yellow fever vaccination. Universal primer sites and UMIs were introduced during 5'RACE template-switching synthesis of TCR cDNA. In TCRdb, the 5' RACE reads were re-called with MiXCR into one record per CDR3 protein. The sample holds 300,000 to 350,000 distinct CDR3 sequences; over 3.5% are singletons and the top ten take approximately 19%.

The source material was PBMCs, sampled 15 days after the yellow fever booster vaccination. This chain connects TRBV20-1 to TRBJ1-1; no definite D call. The receptor comes from a man aged 18 to 30 who received the YFV17D yellow fever vaccine. The CDR3 reads CSARDDWQNTEAFF. The CDR3 DNA sequence: TGCAGTGCTAGAGATGATTGGCAGAACACTGAAGCTTTCTTT.